This entry lists 9 T cell receptor beta chains sequenced from one sample in a study of beta chain features in type 1 diabetes. What these receptors recognize is not known. Study observations and caveats: TCRB CDR3s from Type 1 diabetes patients were moderately but significantly shorter in all four CD4+ subsets.

Isolated RNA was reverse transcribed in full, so expressed TCRB transcripts were sequenced. Assay: immunoSEQ multiplex PCR; the TCRdb copy retains only in-frame clones and omits some. The sample carries over 200,000 clones, 11% recorded once. Input material: naive CD4+ T cells from blood. All receptors come from a man aged 25 to 45 with type 1 diabetes.

In this sample, this clone turned up a few times. This chain joins TRBV7-2 and TRBJ2-7; TRBD1 aligns across 10 bases. The CDR3 covers 16 residues. J was trimmed by 4 bases and V by 0 bases; bases with no gene match: 6. CDR1 and CDR2 (germline): SGHTA, FQGNSA. The CDR3 coding sequence is TGTGCCAGCAGCTTAGCCCCGGGACAGGGGTATTACGAGCAGTACTTC. As protein: CASSLAPGQGYYEQYF.

The chain links TRBV4-2 to TRBJ2-4; D not certain. CDR3 size: 15 residues. Germline V gene lookup returns CDR1 LGHNA and CDR2 YNFKEQ. Trimming stripped 0 bases from V and 1 base from J, with 7 bases between. CDR3 DNA sequence: TGTGCCAGCAGCCAAGAGGCAAAGGCCAAAAACATTCAGTACTTC. Translating it yields CASSQEAKAKNIQYF.

This clone was seen only a few times. The chain employs TRBV6-5 and TRBJ1-1; no clear D gene. CDR3 size: 12 residues. V was shortened by 6 bases and J by 1 base, with 6 bases between the two germline ends. Germline CDR1 MNHEY, CDR2 SVGAGI. The CDR3 reads CASSPRNTEAFF. The CDR3 nucleotides read TGTGCCAGCAGCCCCAGGAACACTGAAGCTTTCTTT.

The chain carries TRBV4-3 and TRBJ2-3; D not certain. Germline V gene data show CDR1 as LGHNA and CDR2 as YSLEER. There are 16 residues in the CDR3. V lost 1 base and J lost 0, with 11 bases in between. The CDR3 coding sequence is TGCGCCAGCAGCCAAGGAGTAGACTCTAGCACAGATACGCAGTATTTT. This codes for CASSQGVDSSTDTQYF.

The chain is built from TRBV4-1 and TRBJ1-6, with 9 bases fitting TRBD1. With V trimmed by 7 bases and J by 10 bases, 11 bases remained unmatched. CDR1 is MGHRA and CDR2 is YSYEKL in the germline V gene. This CDR3 contains 15 residues. The CDR3 DNA reads TGCGCCAGCACCCCGGGGGACAGGGAGGGATCACCCCTCCACTTT. This gives the protein CASTPGDREGSPLHF.

This clone has more than one count but fewer than ten. The chain is built from TRBV2 and TRBJ2-1; 7 nucleotides align to TRBD2. The CDR3 sequence is 15 residues long. CDR1 is SNHLY, CDR2 FYNNEI, per germline. V was pared by 0 bases and J by 9 bases, with 8 bases of the junction left unmatched. The chain's CDR3 is CASSEAPGGRGEQFF. CDR3 bases: TGTGCCAGCAGTGAAGCCCCGGGAGGTAGAGGTGAGCAGTTCTTC.

The chain recombines TRBV2 with TRBJ1-2, with D uncertain. With 6 bases removed from V and 4 bases from J, the gap between germline ends came to 12 bases. This CDR3 has 13 residues. Looked up from germline, CDR1 is SNHLY and CDR2 is FYNNEI. This CDR3 is CASRTGGSYGYTF. CDR3 DNA sequence: TGTGCCAGCAGGACCGGTGGGAGCTATGGCTACACCTTC.

This sequence joins TRBV7-3 and TRBJ2-2; 11 bases align to TRBD2. CDR1 is SGHTA, CDR2 FQGTGA, per germline. V dropped 5 bases and J dropped 4; count of bases not matched to a gene: 6. The CDR3 has 16 residues. In DNA, the CDR3 is TGTGCCAGCAGCCCTACTAGCGGGGGCGGCACCGGGGAGCTGTTTTTT. Translating it yields CASSPTSGGGTGELFF.

This chain connects TRBV18 to TRBJ1-6; D is undetermined. Trimming took 4 bases from V and 10 from J, leaving 11 bases between them. The CDR3 is 13 residues long. Germline loops: CDR1 KGHSH, CDR2 LQKENI. DNA of the CDR3: TGTGCCAGCTCACGGGAGAACGGGTCACCCCTCCACTTT. It is translated as CASSRENGSPLHF. Drawing the rest from reference TRBV18 and TRBJ1-6, the complete variable domain is NAGVMQNPRHLVRRRGQEARLRCSPMKGHSHVYWYRQLPEEGLKFMVYLQKENIIDESGMPKERFSAEFPKEGPSILRIQQVVRGDSAAYFCASSRENGSPLHFGNGTRLTVT.